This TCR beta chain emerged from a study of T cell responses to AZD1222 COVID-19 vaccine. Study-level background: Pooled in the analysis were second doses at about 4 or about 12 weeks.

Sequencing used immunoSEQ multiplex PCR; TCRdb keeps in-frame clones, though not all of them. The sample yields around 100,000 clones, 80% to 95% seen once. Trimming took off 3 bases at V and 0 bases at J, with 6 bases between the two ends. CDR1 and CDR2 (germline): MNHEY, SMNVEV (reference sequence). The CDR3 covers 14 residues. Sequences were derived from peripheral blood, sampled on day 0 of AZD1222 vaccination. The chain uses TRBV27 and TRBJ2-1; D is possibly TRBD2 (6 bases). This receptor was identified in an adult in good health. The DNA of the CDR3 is TGTGCCAGCAGTTTGGACTACTCCTACAATGAGCAGTTCTTC. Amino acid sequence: CASSLDYSYNEQFF.